This T cell receptor (beta chain) was identified in a study of Ad26.COV2.S vaccination and SARS-CoV-2 variants. Remarks on this clone: Other DNA sequences within the sample encode an identical CDR3.

The treatment: about 20 received Ad26.COV2.S at low or high dose, single or two shots; several received placebo; per-sample allocation not given. All samples were drawn on day 63, counting from the first vaccine or placebo injection. The CDR3 has 12 residues. Trimming stripped 1 base from V and 7 bases from J, with 5 bases between. Germline V CDR1 and CDR2: SGHAT, FQNNGV. Profiled with immunoSEQ multiplex PCR; TCRdb holds only in-frame clones, not every one. The sample carries about 400,000 clones, roughly 88% recorded once. The chain uses TRBV11-2 and TRBJ1-5; no clear D gene. The TCR was taken from a person between 18 and 60 years old who received the Ad26.COV2.S COVID-19 vaccine or a placebo. Sample: peripheral blood, taken in a trial of Ad26.COV2.S vaccine versus placebo. The CDR3 is CASSLGGQPQHF. In DNA, the CDR3 is TGTGCCAGCAGCTTAGGAGGGCAGCCCCAGCATTTT.